This T cell receptor (beta chain) is from a study of T cell repertoires in cytomegalovirus infection. Looking at the study overall: Public TCR beta signatures marked donors with CMV infection and the matching HLA.

In this sample, this clonotype turned up a few times. As yet, its antigen is unknown. Study-level results: Accumulated public TCR beta family frequency recognized individuals carrying CMV together with the relevant HLA.

TCRdb reprocessed the reads via MiXCR and lists one record per CDR3 protein. The sample records more than 500,000 distinct CDR3 sequences, approximately 15% being singletons. Germline V CDR1 and CDR2: MNHEY, SMNVEV (reference sequence). The CDR3 covers 13 residues. Deletions cut 6 bases from V and 6 bases from J, with 15 bases between. The source is a human donor in good health (CMV status not recorded). Some clones in this sample may be carry-over from other donors' samples. The V gene is TRBV27, the J gene TRBJ2-7; D ambiguous. The sequenced material came from CD8+ T cells from PBMCs. The CDR3 coding sequence is TGTGCCAGCAGCCCAGTGGGGTCAGGCGAGCAGTACTTC. Translated, it gives CASSPVGSGEQYF.